This TCR beta chain is from a study of blood T cells in healthy people across ages. The CDR3 is 13 amino acids. Germline-derived CDR1 and CDR2 are DFQATT and SNEGSKA (reference sequence). Trimming pared 5 bases from V and 5 bases from J, leaving 13 bases between. Alongside a J-beta primer mix, a sample-barcoded 5' primer served in a second PCR lasting roughly 7 to 11 cycles. One entry per CDR3 protein, called by TCRdb with MiXCR from the 5' RACE reads. Among about 680,000 distinct CDR3 sequences listed, approximately 49% were seen once. The sample comprised blood. This chain links TRBV20-1 with TRBJ1-5; possible D gene TRBD1, 5 bases. This TCR was sampled from a woman aged 60-70 years in good health. CDR3 residues: CSAPRDLDQPQHF. CDR3 nucleotides: TGCAGTGCTCCGCGGGACCTCGATCAGCCCCAGCATTTT.